The sequence of this T cell receptor (beta chain) was determined in a study of PD-1 blockade in classical Hodgkin lymphoma. Study-wide results and caveats: It was reported that newly diagnosed patients had less baseline TCR diversity than healthy donors.

The length of the CDR3 is 15 residues. Trimming left V 4 bases short and J 0 bases short, with 8 bases between. CDR1 is SGHRS and CDR2 is YFSETQ in the germline V gene. Regarding time point: newly diagnosed, previously untreated cHL patient sample. The study purified CD4+ T cells from thawed PBMCs using magnetic negative selection. As regards this clone: Its antigen remains unknown.

Using immunoSEQ multiplex PCR, the repertoire was profiled, and TCRdb retains in-frame clones only, with some absent. The sample records tens of thousands of clones, 90% being singletons. The origin of this receptor is a human donor with classical Hodgkin lymphoma. Sequencing used CD4+ T cells from blood. The chain has TRBV5-1 and TRBJ2-6; D gene unclear. The CDR3 sequence is CASSPLSSGANVLTF. As DNA, the CDR3 is TGCGCCAGCAGCCCTCTAAGCTCTGGGGCCAACGTCCTGACTTTC.